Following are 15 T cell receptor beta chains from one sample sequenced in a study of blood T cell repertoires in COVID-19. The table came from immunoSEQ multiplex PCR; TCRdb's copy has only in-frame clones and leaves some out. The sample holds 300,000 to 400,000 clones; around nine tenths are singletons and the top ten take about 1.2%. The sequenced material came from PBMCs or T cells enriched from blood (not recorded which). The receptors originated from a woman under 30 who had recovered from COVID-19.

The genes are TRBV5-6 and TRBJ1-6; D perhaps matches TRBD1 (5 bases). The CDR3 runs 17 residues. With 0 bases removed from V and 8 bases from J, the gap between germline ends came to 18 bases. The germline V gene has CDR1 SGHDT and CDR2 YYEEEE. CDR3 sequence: CASSLALGVVSDSPLHF. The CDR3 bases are TGTGCCAGCAGCTTGGCCTTAGGGGTGGTCAGTGATTCACCCCTCCACTTT. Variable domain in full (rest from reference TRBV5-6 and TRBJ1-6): DAGVTQSPTHLIKTRGQQVTLRCSPKSGHDTVSWYQQALGQGPQFIFQYYEEEERQRGNFPDRFSGHQFPNYSSELNVNALLLGDSALYLCASSLALGVVSDSPLHFGNGTRLTVT.

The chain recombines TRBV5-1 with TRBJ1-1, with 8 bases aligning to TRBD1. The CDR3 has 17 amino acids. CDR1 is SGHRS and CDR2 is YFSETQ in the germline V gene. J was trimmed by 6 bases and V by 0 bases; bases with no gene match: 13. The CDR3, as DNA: TGCGCCAGCAGCTTGGACCCCGGACAGGGAGGATTGGCTGAAGCTTTCTTT. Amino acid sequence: CASSLDPGQGGLAEAFF.

The CDR3 sequence: CASSATASGNTIYF. Here the CDR3 DNA reads TGTGCCAGCAGCGCGACAGCCTCTGGAAACACCATATATTTT. The chain couples TRBV6-5 to TRBJ1-3; D perhaps matches TRBD1 (5 bases). Trimming shortened V by 6 bases and J by 0 bases, and 9 bases separated the two germline ends. This CDR3 contains 14 residues. Germline values: CDR1 MNHEY, CDR2 SVGAGI.

DNA of the CDR3: TGTGCCAGTAGTATAGATCCAGTAAATCGACTTCAGCCCCAGCATTTT. It translates to CASSIDPVNRLQPQHF. The chain couples TRBV19 to TRBJ1-5; unclear D gene. Trimming removed 0 bases from V and 6 bases from J, with 15 bases in between. The CDR3 sequence is 16 residues long. Germline V gene data show CDR1 as LNHDA and CDR2 as SQIVND (reference sequence).

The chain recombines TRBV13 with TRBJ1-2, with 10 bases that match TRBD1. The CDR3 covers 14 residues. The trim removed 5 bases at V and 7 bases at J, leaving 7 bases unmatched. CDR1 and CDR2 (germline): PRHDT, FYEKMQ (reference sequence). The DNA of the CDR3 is TGTGCCAGCAGCCTGGGACAGGGGAGTGGTGGCTACACCTTC. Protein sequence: CASSLGQGSGGYTF.

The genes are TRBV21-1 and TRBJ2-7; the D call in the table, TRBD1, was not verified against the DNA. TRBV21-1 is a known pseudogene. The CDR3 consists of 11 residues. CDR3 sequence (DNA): TGTGCCAGCCGGACAGAGCACGAGCAGTACTTC. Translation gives CASRTEHEQYF.

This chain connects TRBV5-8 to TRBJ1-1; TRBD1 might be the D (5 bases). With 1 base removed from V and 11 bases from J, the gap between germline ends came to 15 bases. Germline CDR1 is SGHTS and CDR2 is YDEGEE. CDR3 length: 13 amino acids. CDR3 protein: CASSLLGTGGAFF. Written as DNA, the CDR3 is TGTGCCAGCAGCTTGCTTGGGACTGGTGGTGCTTTCTTT.

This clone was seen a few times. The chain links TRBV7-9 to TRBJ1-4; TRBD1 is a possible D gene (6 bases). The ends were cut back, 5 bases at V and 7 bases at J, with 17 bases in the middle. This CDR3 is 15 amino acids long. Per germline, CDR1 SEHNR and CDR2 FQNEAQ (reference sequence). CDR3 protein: CASSGNRAYGEKLFF. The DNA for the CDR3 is TGTGCCAGCAGCGGGAACAGGGCTTACGGTGAAAAACTGTTTTTT.

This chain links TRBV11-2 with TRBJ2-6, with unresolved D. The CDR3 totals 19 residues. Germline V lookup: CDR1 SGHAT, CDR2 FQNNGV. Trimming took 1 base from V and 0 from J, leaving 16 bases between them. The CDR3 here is CASSLAIQVFHSGANVLTF. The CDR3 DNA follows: TGTGCCAGCAGCTTAGCAATCCAGGTCTTCCACTCTGGGGCCAACGTCCTGACTTTC.

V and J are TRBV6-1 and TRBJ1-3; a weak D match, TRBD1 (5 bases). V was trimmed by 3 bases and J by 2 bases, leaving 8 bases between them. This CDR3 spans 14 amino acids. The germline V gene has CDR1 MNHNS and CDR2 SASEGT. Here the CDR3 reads CASSDRATGNTIYF. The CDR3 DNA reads TGTGCCAGCAGTGACAGGGCTACTGGAAACACCATATATTTT.

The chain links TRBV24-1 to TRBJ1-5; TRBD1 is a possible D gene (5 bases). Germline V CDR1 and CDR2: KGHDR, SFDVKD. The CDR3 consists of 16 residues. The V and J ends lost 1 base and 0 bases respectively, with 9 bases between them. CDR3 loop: CATSDLRQGSNQPQHF. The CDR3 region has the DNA TGTGCCACCAGTGATTTAAGGCAGGGTAGCAATCAGCCCCAGCATTTT.

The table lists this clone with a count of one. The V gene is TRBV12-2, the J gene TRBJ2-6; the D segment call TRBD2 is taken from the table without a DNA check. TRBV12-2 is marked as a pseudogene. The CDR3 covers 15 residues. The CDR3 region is CASRLARSGANVLTF. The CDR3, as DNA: TGTGCAAGTCGCTTGGCTAGATCTGGGGCCAACGTCCTGACTTTC.

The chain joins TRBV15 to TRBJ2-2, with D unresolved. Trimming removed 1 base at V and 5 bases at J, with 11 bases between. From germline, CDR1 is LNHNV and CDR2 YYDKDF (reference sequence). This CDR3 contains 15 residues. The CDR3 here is CATSRVSDPTGELFF. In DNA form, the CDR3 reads TGTGCCACCAGCAGAGTCAGTGATCCGACCGGGGAGCTGTTTTTT.

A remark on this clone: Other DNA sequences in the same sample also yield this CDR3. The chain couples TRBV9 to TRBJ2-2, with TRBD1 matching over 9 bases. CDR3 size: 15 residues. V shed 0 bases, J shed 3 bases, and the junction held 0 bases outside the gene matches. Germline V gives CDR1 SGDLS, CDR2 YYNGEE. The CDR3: CASSVGQGDTGELFF. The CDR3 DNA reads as TGTGCCAGCAGCGTAGGACAGGGGGACACCGGGGAGCTGTTTTTT.

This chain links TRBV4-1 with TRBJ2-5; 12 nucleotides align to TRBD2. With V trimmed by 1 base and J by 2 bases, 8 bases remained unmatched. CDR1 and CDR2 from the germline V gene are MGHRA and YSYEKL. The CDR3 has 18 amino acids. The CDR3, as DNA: TGCGCCAGCAGCCAAGTACCTCCGGGACTAGCGGGTCAAGAGACCCAGTACTTC. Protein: CASSQVPPGLAGQETQYF.